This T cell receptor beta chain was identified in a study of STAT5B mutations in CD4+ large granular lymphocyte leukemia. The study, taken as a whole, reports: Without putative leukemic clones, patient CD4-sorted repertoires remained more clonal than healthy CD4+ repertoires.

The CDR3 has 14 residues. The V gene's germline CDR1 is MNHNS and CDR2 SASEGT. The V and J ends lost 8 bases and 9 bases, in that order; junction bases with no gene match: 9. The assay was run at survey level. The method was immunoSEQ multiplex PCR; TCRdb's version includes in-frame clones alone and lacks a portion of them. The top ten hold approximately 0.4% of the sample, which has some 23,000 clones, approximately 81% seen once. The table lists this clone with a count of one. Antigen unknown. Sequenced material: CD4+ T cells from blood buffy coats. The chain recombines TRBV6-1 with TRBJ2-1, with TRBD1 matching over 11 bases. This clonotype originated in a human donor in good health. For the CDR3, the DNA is TGTGCCAGCCTCGGGACAGGGGGTGTGGGTGAGCAGTTCTTC. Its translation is CASLGTGGVGEQFF.